Following are 17 T cell receptor beta chains from one sample sequenced in a study of blood T cell repertoires in COVID-19. Sequencing was performed with immunoSEQ multiplex PCR; in TCRdb, only in-frame clones are kept and a portion is missing. The sample lists 45,000 to 70,000 clones; roughly 86% were seen once. Material for sequencing was peripheral blood. The receptor source for this set is a woman older than 75 with acute or convalescent COVID-19.

This clone was observed many times. This chain joins TRBV10-2 and TRBJ1-1; D is ambiguous. CDR1 is WSHSY, CDR2 SAAADI, per germline. The CDR3 is 13 amino acids. V lost 2 bases to trimming and J lost 5 bases, with 9 bases between them. This chain's CDR3 is CASSEIWRTEAFF. CDR3 sequence (DNA): TGCGCCAGCAGTGAGATCTGGAGGACTGAAGCTTTCTTT.

The V and J genes are TRBV7-2 and TRBJ2-5, with D possibly matching TRBD2 (6 bases). The V and J ends lost 1 base and 4 bases respectively, with 10 bases between them. Per germline, CDR1 SGHTA and CDR2 FQGNSA. The CDR3 runs 14 residues. The CDR3 reads CASSLVGGIETQYF. The CDR3 bases are TGTGCCAGCAGCTTAGTTGGGGGGATAGAGACCCAGTACTTC. The entire variable domain, with the rest obtained from reference TRBV7-2 and TRBJ2-5, is as follows: GAGVSQSPSNKVTEKGKDVELRCDPISGHTALYWYRQSLGQGLEFLIYFQGNSAPDKSGLPSDRFSAERTGGSVSTLTIQRTQQEDSAVYLCASSLVGGIETQYFGPGTRLLVL.

The chain recombines TRBV12-3 or TRBV12-4 with TRBJ1-1; D unresolved. V was cut by 3 bases and J by 5 bases, with 10 bases left in between. The CDR3 covers 13 residues. In nucleotides, the CDR3 is TGTGCCAGCAGTTTGAAGGGCGGGACTGAAGCTTTCTTT. This sequence encodes CASSLKGGTEAFF.

In this sample, this clone turned up a few times. The chain combines TRBV7-2 with TRBJ2-5; 10 bases are shared with TRBD1. This CDR3 has 15 residues. CDR1 is SGHTA, CDR2 FQGNSA, per germline. Trimming at V came to 4 bases and at J to 5 bases, leaving 7 bases not matched to a gene. The CDR3 region is CASSSSGTGDETQYF. CDR3 DNA sequence: TGTGCCAGCAGCTCTTCCGGGACAGGGGACGAGACCCAGTACTTC.

This rearrangement joins TRBV19 to TRBJ1-5; possibly TRBD1 for D (5 bases). The CDR3 has 15 amino acids. Germline values: CDR1 LNHDA, CDR2 SQIVND (reference sequence). With 5 bases removed from V and 2 bases from J, the gap between germline ends came to 13 bases. CDR3 region: CASSDPGGGNQPQHF. The CDR3 DNA sequence: TGTGCCAGTAGTGACCCGGGGGGGGGCAATCAGCCCCAGCATTTT.

The chain couples TRBV5-8 to TRBJ2-1, with D maybe TRBD2 (6 bases). V dropped 0 bases and J dropped 6 bases, with 10 bases sitting between them. Looked up from germline, CDR1 is SGHTS and CDR2 is YDEGEE. The CDR3 covers 14 residues. CDR3 in DNA: TGTGCCAGCAGCTTGGCAGGGACTTCCAATGAGCAGTTCTTC. This sequence encodes CASSLAGTSNEQFF.

The CDR3 protein is CASSYRLGQGEQYF. The CDR3 coding sequence is TGTGCCAGCAGTTATCGGTTGGGGCAGGGGGAGCAGTACTTC. The V and J genes are TRBV2 and TRBJ2-7; TRBD1 might be the D (6 bases). Looked up from germline, CDR1 is SNHLY and CDR2 is FYNNEI. This CDR3 is built from 14 residues. V lost 5 bases, J lost 7 bases, and 18 bases lay in between.

The chain couples TRBV30 to TRBJ2-7; 7 bases match TRBD2. J was trimmed by 1 base and V by 3 bases; bases with no gene match: 12. The CDR3 loop spans 16 amino acids. Germline CDR1 reads GTSNPN; CDR2 reads SVGIG (reference sequence). In DNA form, the CDR3 reads TGTGCCTGGAGCCGGACTAGAAATATAGTATCCTACGAGCAGTACTTC. This encodes CAWSRTRNIVSYEQYF.

The chain carries TRBV29-1 and TRBJ2-3, with D tentatively TRBD1 (5 bases). Germline loops: CDR1 SQVTM, CDR2 ANQGSEA. The CDR3 runs 11 residues. V was shortened by 4 bases and J by 9 bases, with 11 bases between the two germline ends. The chain's CDR3 is CSVADPGTQYF. In DNA, the CDR3 is TGCAGCGTTGCCGACCCAGGGACGCAGTATTTT.

This sequence joins TRBV29-1 and TRBJ2-7; TRBD1 aligns across 8 bases. The germline gives CDR1 SQVTM, CDR2 ANQGSEA. V shed 6 bases and J 2 bases; nucleotides not matched to a gene: 6. CDR3 size: 13 residues. The CDR3 loop is CSVRGRGTYEQYF. CDR3 nucleotide sequence: TGCAGCGTCAGGGGGCGCGGGACCTACGAGCAGTACTTC.

This clone is a singleton in its sample. V and J are TRBV5-1 and TRBJ2-7; 11 nucleotides line up with TRBD1. Germline CDR1 is SGHRS and CDR2 is YFSETQ. Trimming cost V 4 bases and J 4 bases; bases outside gene matches: 7. This CDR3 comprises 15 residues. CDR3 nucleotides: TGCGCCAGCAGCATAGATCGGGACAGGGGGTACGAGCAGTACTTC. Its protein is CASSIDRDRGYEQYF.

The table lists this clone with a count of one. The CDR3 sequence: CAWSPGGASGANVLTF. The CDR3 bases are TGTGCCTGGAGCCCAGGGGGCGCCTCTGGGGCCAACGTCCTGACTTTC. V gene TRBV30 combines with J gene TRBJ2-6, with 8 bases that match TRBD1. There are 16 residues in the CDR3. Germline loops: CDR1 GTSNPN, CDR2 SVGIG (reference sequence). The ends lost 3 bases at V and 0 bases at J; junction bases unmatched: 4.

The chain combines TRBV7-8 with TRBJ2-2; 7 bases align to TRBD1. The V and J ends lost 5 bases and 2 bases, in that order; junction bases with no gene match: 5. The CDR3 has 15 amino acids. Germline CDR1 SGHVS, CDR2 FQNEAQ. CDR3 region: CASSLRDSNTGELFF. The DNA of the CDR3 is TGTGCCAGCAGCCTCCGGGACAGTAACACCGGGGAGCTGTTTTTT.

The table lists this clone with a count of one. The chain joins TRBV3-1 (or the pseudogene TRBV3-2) to TRBJ2-5, with D tentatively TRBD1 (6 bases). Germline loops: CDR1 LGHDT, CDR2 YNNKEL (reference sequence). CDR3 size: 13 residues. Trimming stripped 2 bases from V and 5 bases from J, with 9 bases between. CDR3 sequence: CASSQNRAETQYF. The CDR3 DNA sequence: TGTGCCAGCAGCCAAAACAGGGCTGAGACCCAGTACTTC.

This sequence joins TRBV5-6 and TRBJ2-7; 12 bases align to TRBD2. CDR1 and CDR2 from the germline V gene are SGHDT and YYEEEE. The junction had 13 bases not matched to a gene; V was cut back by 3 bases and J by 6 bases. CDR3 length: 17 residues. As DNA, the CDR3 is TGTGCCAGCAGCTCCGGACTAGCGGGGCCACTTAGACTCGAGCAGTACTTC. It translates to CASSSGLAGPLRLEQYF.

The chain combines TRBV3-1 (or the pseudogene TRBV3-2) with TRBJ1-1; D uncertain. The CDR3 is 14 residues long. Trimming removed 0 bases from V and 7 bases from J, with 12 bases in between. Germline lookup yields CDR1 LGHDT and CDR2 YNNKEL (reference sequence). Here the CDR3 DNA reads TGTGCCAGCAGCCAAGATCTGGGTCGGGGTGAAGCTTTCTTT. This translates into CASSQDLGRGEAFF.

The V and J genes are TRBV30 and TRBJ1-5; D gene uncertain. V was pared by 4 bases and J by 5 bases, with 9 bases between. CDR1 and CDR2 from the germline V gene are GTSNPN and SVGIG (reference sequence). The CDR3 extends over 12 amino acids. Here the CDR3 reads CAWIDQDQPQHF. The DNA of the CDR3 is TGTGCCTGGATTGACCAGGATCAGCCCCAGCATTTT. Based on the CDR3 plus reference TRBV30 and TRBJ1-5, the full variable domain is SQTIHQWPATLVQPVGSPLSLECTVEGTSNPNLYWYRQAAGRGLQLLFYSVGIGQISSEVPQNLSASRPQDRQFILSSKKLLLSDSGFYLCAWIDQDQPQHFGDGTRLSIL.